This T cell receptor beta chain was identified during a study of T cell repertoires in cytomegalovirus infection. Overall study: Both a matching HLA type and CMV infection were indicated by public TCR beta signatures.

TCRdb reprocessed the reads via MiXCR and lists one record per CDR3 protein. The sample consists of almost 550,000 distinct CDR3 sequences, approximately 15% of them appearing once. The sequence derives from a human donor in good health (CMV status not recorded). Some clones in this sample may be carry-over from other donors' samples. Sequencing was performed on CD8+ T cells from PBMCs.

Here the CDR3 reads CASSIETPYEQYF. CDR3 DNA: TGTGCCAGTAGTATAGAGACCCCCTACGAGCAGTACTTC. The chain couples TRBV19 to TRBJ2-7; D is undetermined. CDR1 and CDR2 from the germline V gene are LNHDA and SQIVND (reference sequence). V was clipped by 0 bases and J by 2 bases, with 5 bases between them. This CDR3 contains 13 residues.